A single T cell receptor (beta chain) is shown here with its context. Its antigen is unidentified. This sample is part of a study of breast tumors, draining lymph nodes, adjacent tissues. TCRdb fed the multiplex PCR reads into MiXCR, producing one record per CDR3 protein. The sample records under 75,000 distinct CDR3 sequences, roughly 57% being singletons. Study-level findings and limits: Luminal-like breast cancer showed significantly higher tumor–nontumor repertoire similarity than basal-like. Data only fit, rather than demonstrated, lymph node origin of most tumor T cells. The data were judged consistent with most tumor T cells coming from lymph node and expanding in tumor. Tumor TCR diversity was below lymph nodes but above nontumor tissue.

This CDR3 is 18 amino acids long. Trimming took 2 bases from V and 5 from J, leaving 25 bases between them. CDR1 and CDR2 (germline): SGHKS, YYEKEE (reference sequence). Sequenced material: breast tumor tissue. The V and J genes are TRBV5-5 and TRBJ1-2; tentatively, D is TRBD1 (5 bases). This receptor was obtained from a female donor with breast cancer. Some clones in this sample may be carry-over from other donors' samples. The CDR3 bases are TGTGCCAGCAGCTTCAGACCGCCGGGACCGCGATTAGGGTATGGCTACACCTTC. It codes for CASSFRPPGPRLGYGYTF.